This TCR beta chain was documented in a study of early T cells in non-severe SARS-CoV-2 infection (dated by TCRdb to the early 2020s). For the study in its entirety: Bulk RNA from unsorted whole blood was used for TCR sequencing, so alpha and beta chains could not be paired. The full study reports these points: VDJdb matching was skewed toward anti-spike CD8 responses and likely underestimated virus-specific expansions, missing private and CD4 specificities.

A case-control design nested within a healthcare worker cohort in London, UK, was used, with weekly nasopharyngeal swab PCR tests and blood sampling performed. Healthcare workers were recruited during the week of the UK lockdown, between 23 and 31 March 2020, and followed weekly for up to roughly 16 weeks. In this sample, this clonotype turned up many times. Which antigen it targets is not known. There are no base qualities to consult, and no much larger clone falls within one base. The method behind the library was 5' RACE. Sequencing was performed on a NextSeq 500. To correct for sequencing error and PCR bias, the TCR library protocol tagged individual cDNA molecules with unique molecular identifiers. Sequencing covered both TCR alpha and beta chains, and within each sample the abundances of alpha and beta sequences were tightly co-correlated. Per the original workflow: V gene, J gene and CDR3 annotation of TCR sequences was performed with Decombinator V4. TCRs were defined as expanded if a significant change between any two time points was detected under a Poisson model with p below 0.0001. Abundances of TCRs were expressed as counts per million after normalisation to the total number of TCRs sequenced in each sample. MAIT TCRs were defined by TRAV1-2 paired with TRAJ12, TRAJ20 or TRAJ33, and iNKT TCRs by TRAV10 paired with TRAJ18. VDJdb, accessed on 1 November 2021, was searched for TCRs annotated for CMV, EBV and SARS-CoV-2, and TCRs annotated for more than one antigen were excluded. TCRdb trimmed the raw reads at Q25, called clones with MiXCR and kept productive beta chains. CDR3 protein sequences are deduplicated, and each keeps its most common genes and DNA. These V and J calls rely on TCRdb rather than the paper's analysis. The sample table records 70,000 or so distinct CDR3 sequences; roughly 15% of these occur just once. More than 13% of the sample is in the top ten clones.

Via the germline V gene, CDR1 is SGDLS and CDR2 YYNGEE. The CDR3 holds 16 amino acids from the cysteine to the phenylalanine. Only the CDR3 portion is preserved as DNA: 48 bases, with reading frame beginning at the first base. V gives up 1 base and J gives up 5 bases, and the segment between their germline ends measures 18 bases. Sequences were obtained from whole blood. This clonotype originated in an adult who was a healthcare worker with PCR-confirmed SARS-CoV-2 infection or an uninfected control (not recorded which). The chain employs TRBV9 and TRBJ1-2; the D gene cannot be named for sure. For the CDR3, the sequence is CASSVSAGREGYGYTF. The DNA reads TGTGCCAGCAGCGTATCGGCAGGAAGAGAGGGATATGGCTACACCTTC.